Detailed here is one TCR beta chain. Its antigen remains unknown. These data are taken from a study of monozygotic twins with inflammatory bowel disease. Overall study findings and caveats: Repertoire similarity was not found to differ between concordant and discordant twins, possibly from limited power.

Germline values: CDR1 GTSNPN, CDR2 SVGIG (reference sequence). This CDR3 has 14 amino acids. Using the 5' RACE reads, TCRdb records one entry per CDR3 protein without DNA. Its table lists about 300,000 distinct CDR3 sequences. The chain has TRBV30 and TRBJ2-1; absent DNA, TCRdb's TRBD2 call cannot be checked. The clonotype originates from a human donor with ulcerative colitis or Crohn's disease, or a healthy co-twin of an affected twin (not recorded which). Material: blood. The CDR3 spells CASPKHLAGGEQFF.